The clone carrying this T cell receptor (beta chain) has just a few counts. Its antigen is not identified. This entry belongs to a study of CD8 T cells in ankylosing spondylitis. Germline V gene data show CDR1 as KGHSH and CDR2 as LQKENI. Trimming removed 2 bases from V and 8 bases from J; junction bases left unmatched: 3. The CDR3 has 14 residues. Study-level points and caveats: The study identified a TCR beta motif of roughly eight highly homologous variants that appeared characteristic of ankylosing spondylitis blood. Earlier studies detected some motif variants in reactive arthritis synovial fluid and blood.

TCRdb fed the 5' RACE reads into MiXCR, producing one record per CDR3 protein. The data hold about 390,000 distinct CDR3 sequences, with 20% to 25% observed a single time. This chain uses TRBV18 with TRBJ2-1; 10 positions agree with TRBD2. Material: blood, either unsorted or a sorted T cell fraction (not recorded which). The TCR sequence derives from a male donor with ankylosing spondylitis. The CDR3 here is CASSPGTSEDEQFF. As DNA, the CDR3 is TGTGCCAGCTCACCAGGGACTAGCGAAGATGAGCAGTTCTTC.